Below are 25 T cell receptor beta chains sequenced from a single sample in a study of cytomegalovirus exposure and HLA in healthy donors. TCRdb keeps only in-frame clones here, not all; method: immunoSEQ multiplex PCR. Altogether 200,000 or so clones are present, 80% to 95% being singletons, with the ten largest covering about 1%. Sequencing was performed on PBMCs. The receptors stem from a woman between 18 and 30 years old in good health and CMV-seronegative.

The rearrangement uses TRBV5-1 and TRBJ2-2; 11 bases fit TRBD2. V lost 2 bases to trimming and J lost 0 bases; unmatched junction nucleotides: 6. The V gene's germline CDR1 is SGHRS and CDR2 YFSETQ. The CDR3 has 18 amino acids. The CDR3 protein is CASSFRLAGYANTGELFF. Written as DNA, the CDR3 is TGCGCCAGCAGCTTCCGACTAGCGGGATACGCGAACACCGGGGAGCTGTTTTTT.

The chain links TRBV29-1 to TRBJ2-7; possible D gene TRBD1, 5 bases. Germline V gene sequence: CDR1 SQVTM, CDR2 ANQGSEA. Trimming left V 2 bases short and J 2 bases short, with 10 bases between. CDR3 length equals 13 residues. Written as DNA, the CDR3 is TGCAGCGTTGAAACACAGGCCCCCTACGAGCAGTACTTC. Its protein product is CSVETQAPYEQYF.

The CDR3, as DNA: TGTGCCGTGGGATTGTTGCAAGAGCGGCCCAATGAGCAGTTCTTC. Translated, it gives CAVGLLQERPNEQFF. The chain combines TRBV27 with TRBJ2-1; the D gene is possibly TRBD2 (5 bases). V dropped 11 bases and J dropped 6 bases, with 23 bases sitting between them. This CDR3 is built from 15 residues. Germline V gene data show CDR1 as MNHEY and CDR2 as SMNVEV (reference sequence).

This chain connects TRBV7-2 to TRBJ2-3; 9 bases are a match to TRBD2. Germline V gene lookup returns CDR1 SGHTA and CDR2 FQGNSA. The CDR3 has 16 residues. The junction had 13 bases not matched to a gene; V was cut back by 6 bases and J by 6 bases. CDR3 in amino acids: CASSRVLAGGQDTQYF. In DNA, the CDR3 is TGTGCCAGCAGTCGTGTATTGGCGGGAGGGCAGGATACGCAGTATTTT. The full variable domain, its missing parts supplied by reference TRBV7-2 and TRBJ2-3, is GAGVSQSPSNKVTEKGKDVELRCDPISGHTALYWYRQSLGQGLEFLIYFQGNSAPDKSGLPSDRFSAERTGGSVSTLTIQRTQQEDSAVYLCASSRVLAGGQDTQYFGPGTRLTVL.

The chain carries TRBV29-1 and TRBJ2-7; D ambiguous. Deletions cut 3 bases from V and 2 bases from J, with 8 bases between. The germline V gene has CDR1 SQVTM and CDR2 ANQGSEA. This CDR3 has 12 amino acids. CDR3 amino acids: CSVEGRAYEQYF. CDR3 bases: TGCAGCGTTGAGGGCAGAGCCTACGAGCAGTACTTC.

The genes are TRBV19 and TRBJ2-6; no clear D gene. Germline CDR1 and CDR2: LNHDA and SQIVND (reference sequence). Trimming shortened V by 6 bases and J by 0 bases, and 6 bases separated the two germline ends. The CDR3 runs 14 residues. CDR3 nucleotides: TGTGCCAGTAGCTCCCGCTCTGGGGCCAACGTCCTGACTTTC. Translated, it gives CASSSRSGANVLTF.

This clone was detected only once. The chain uses TRBV5-1 and TRBJ2-3, with 9 positions matching TRBD1. Germline CDR1 and CDR2: SGHRS and YFSETQ. The V gene end was trimmed by 0 bases and the J gene end by 2 bases; junction bases not matched to a gene: 4. This CDR3 spans 16 amino acids. CDR3 DNA: TGCGCCAGCAGCTTGGCCGGGACAGGGAACACAGATACGCAGTATTTT. This encodes CASSLAGTGNTDTQYF.

This chain uses TRBV5-4 with TRBJ2-3; perhaps TRBD1 as D (6 bases). Trimming stripped 1 base from V and 0 bases from J, with 12 bases between. CDR1 and CDR2 (germline): SGHNT, YYREEE (reference sequence). The CDR3 runs to 16 residues. The CDR3 here is CASSLRQVCSTDTQYF. Here the CDR3 DNA reads TGTGCCAGCAGCTTGCGACAGGTATGTAGCACAGATACGCAGTATTTT. The full variable domain, rest sourced from reference TRBV5-4 and TRBJ2-3, is ETGVTQSPTHLIKTRGQQVTLRCSSQSGHNTVSWYQQALGQGPQFIFQYYREEENGRGNFPPRFSGLQFPNYSSELNVNALELDDSALYLCASSLRQVCSTDTQYFGPGTRLTVL.

This chain links TRBV27 with TRBJ2-7; TRBD1 agrees at 10 bases. Trimming took 6 bases from V and 4 from J; bases not matched to a gene: 6. CDR3 length: 14 residues. Germline-derived CDR1 and CDR2 are MNHEY and SMNVEV (reference sequence). CDR3 coding DNA: TGTGCCAGCAGCCGGACAGGGGGTGGGTACGAGCAGTACTTC. Protein sequence: CASSRTGGGYEQYF.

The V and J genes are TRBV5-5 and TRBJ2-6, with a weak D call TRBD2 (5 bases). Trimming cost V 1 base and J 2 bases, with 7 bases left between them. The CDR3 has 15 amino acids. Per germline, CDR1 SGHKS and CDR2 YYEKEE (reference sequence). The DNA for the CDR3 is TGTGCCAGCAGCTTGCCCGGGGCTGGGGCCAACGTCCTGACTTTC. Protein product: CASSLPGAGANVLTF.

CDR3 DNA: TGTGCCATCTGGGACAGGGGTATCCACGAGCAGTACTTC. Residues: CAIWDRGIHEQYF. The genes are TRBV10-3 and TRBJ2-7, with 10 bases matching TRBD1. Looked up from germline, CDR1 is ENHRY and CDR2 is SYGVKD. After removal of 8 bases from V and 5 bases from J, the junction contained 6 bases not matched to a gene. The CDR3 totals 13 residues.

This chain links TRBV5-1 with TRBJ1-1; no clear D gene. The germline CDR1 and CDR2 sequences are SGHRS and YFSETQ. This CDR3 has 13 amino acids. Trimming removed 3 bases at V and 6 bases at J, with 12 bases between. CDR3 DNA sequence: TGCGCCAGCAGCTGGGCGTTTGACGCTGAAGCTTTCTTT. Translated, it gives CASSWAFDAEAFF.

The chain uses TRBV11-1 and TRBJ2-7; 7 bases fit TRBD2. The length of the CDR3 is 15 residues. Germline V gene sequence: CDR1 SGHAT, CDR2 FQDESV (reference sequence). With V trimmed by 5 bases and J by 3 bases, 10 bases remained unmatched. Here the CDR3 DNA reads TGTGCCAGCAGCCCTAAGCGGGGACCCCTCTACGAGCAGTACTTC. Its protein product is CASSPKRGPLYEQYF.

V and J are TRBV30 and TRBJ1-5; D perhaps matches TRBD1 (6 bases). Germline-derived CDR1 and CDR2 are GTSNPN and SVGIG (reference sequence). This CDR3 spans 15 amino acids. V lost 1 base and J lost 2, with 12 bases in between. CDR3 loop: CAWSAGAGGNQPQHF. The DNA of the CDR3 is TGTGCCTGGAGTGCAGGGGCCGGGGGCAATCAGCCCCAGCATTTT. The variable domain in full, with the rest retrieved from reference TRBV30 and TRBJ1-5, is SQTIHQWPATLVQPVGSPLSLECTVEGTSNPNLYWYRQAAGRGLQLLFYSVGIGQISSEVPQNLSASRPQDRQFILSSKKLLLSDSGFYLCAWSAGAGGNQPQHFGDGTRLSIL.

The V gene is TRBV6-4, the J gene TRBJ2-1, with 8 bases that match TRBD2. The CDR3 runs 17 residues. V was pared by 6 bases and J by 0 bases, with 10 bases of the junction left unmatched. The germline V gene encodes CDR1 MRHNA and CDR2 SNTAGT. This chain's CDR3 is CASRVCAGGLSYNEQFF. CDR3 nucleotides: TGTGCCAGCAGGGTATGCGCGGGAGGCCTCTCCTACAATGAGCAGTTCTTC.

The chain carries TRBV28 and TRBJ2-7, with 7 bases fitting TRBD1. With V trimmed by 2 bases and J by 3 bases, 7 bases remained unmatched. The CDR3 loop spans 15 amino acids. Looked up from germline, CDR1 is MDHEN and CDR2 is SYDVKM. CDR3 amino acids: CASSLTRTGHYEQYF. DNA for the CDR3: TGTGCCAGCAGTTTAACCCGGACAGGACACTACGAGCAGTACTTC. The full variable domain, rest sourced from reference TRBV28 and TRBJ2-7, is DVKVTQSSRYLVKRTGEKVFLECVQDMDHENMFWYRQDPGLGLRLIYFSYDVKMKEKGDIPEGYSVSREKKERFSLILESASTNQTSMYLCASSLTRTGHYEQYFGPGTRLTVT.

The genes are TRBV21-1 and TRBJ2-7; the D call of TRBD1 is as the table states it, not checked on the DNA. TRBV21-1 is labeled a pseudogene. This CDR3 region has 22 residues. DNA for the CDR3: TGTGCCAGCAGCAAAGCTCTATTACCGGGACAGGAAGGCCCCTTTGGGTCCTACGAGCAGTACTTC. It yields the protein CASSKALLPGQEGPFGSYEQYF.

This clone was found once. The CDR3 nucleotides are TGTGCCAGCAGTGACTCTGCAGTATCCAGGGGGCGGAATGAGCAGTTCTTC. This gives the protein CASSDSAVSRGRNEQFF. V and J are TRBV6-4 and TRBJ2-1; 8 nucleotides agree with TRBD1. Per germline, CDR1 MRHNA and CDR2 SNTAGT. The CDR3 extends over 17 amino acids. With 0 bases clipped from V and 7 bases from J, the junction kept 11 bases outside the gene matches.

The chain has TRBV5-1 and TRBJ1-5; D ambiguous. The germline V gene has CDR1 SGHRS and CDR2 YFSETQ. V lost 0 bases, J lost 1 base, and 8 bases lay in between. This CDR3 region has 15 residues. In DNA, the CDR3 is TGCGCCAGCAGCTTGGTTGCGGGGAGCAATCAGCCCCAGCATTTT. This translates into CASSLVAGSNQPQHF. Variable domain in full (rest from reference TRBV5-1 and TRBJ1-5): KAGVTQTPRYLIKTRGQQVTLSCSPISGHRSVSWYQQTPGQGLQFLFEYFSETQRNKGNFPGRFSGRQFSNSRSEMNVSTLELGDSALYLCASSLVAGSNQPQHFGDGTRLSIL.

J is TRBJ2-1 and V is TRBV30; 7 bases match TRBD2. CDR3 size: 15 residues. With 3 bases clipped from V and 5 bases from J, the junction kept 10 bases outside the gene matches. Germline V gives CDR1 GTSNPN, CDR2 SVGIG (reference sequence). The CDR3 DNA reads as TGTGCCTGGAGGAGGACCGCGGGGAGGGACAATGAGCAGTTCTTC. It encodes CAWRRTAGRDNEQFF.

V gene TRBV11-2 combines with J gene TRBJ1-6; D remains unclear. The germline V and J ends were trimmed by 6 bases and 4 bases, with 13 bases remaining between them. Germline CDR1 and CDR2: SGHAT and FQNNGV. The CDR3 has 15 amino acids. The CDR3 bases are TGTGCCAGCAGTCCTAGACCCGGTTATAATTCACCCCTCCACTTT. Encoded protein: CASSPRPGYNSPLHF.

The gene calls are TRBV4-1 and TRBJ2-1; 11 nucleotides line up with TRBD2. The CDR3 consists of 19 residues. Germline V lookup: CDR1 MGHRA, CDR2 YSYEKL. The junction had 13 bases not matched to a gene; V was cut back by 0 bases and J by 6 bases. In DNA form, the CDR3 reads TGCGCCAGCAGCCAAGAAAGATGGCTAGCGGGAGGCAAGTCCAATGAGCAGTTCTTC. This translates into CASSQERWLAGGKSNEQFF.

The chain couples TRBV19 to TRBJ2-3; 8 nucleotides line up with TRBD1. The CDR3 sequence is 15 residues long. The V gene's germline CDR1 is LNHDA and CDR2 SQIVND (reference sequence). Unmatched junction bases numbered 3, after V lost 1 base and J lost 3 bases. The CDR3 is CASSIGTGMTDTQYF. The DNA of the CDR3 is TGTGCCAGTAGTATAGGGACAGGGATGACAGATACGCAGTATTTT.

The chain has TRBV11-2 and TRBJ1-2, with D maybe TRBD1 (5 bases). V was clipped by 5 bases and J by 6 bases, with 13 bases between them. Germline assignment: CDR1 SGHAT and CDR2 FQNNGV. This CDR3 is built from 13 residues. CDR3 DNA sequence: TGTGCCAGCAGCCGAGCGAGCAGGGATGGCTACACCTTC. Residues: CASSRASRDGYTF.

The chain uses TRBV10-3 and TRBJ1-3, with 7 positions matching TRBD1. With 1 base clipped from V and 4 bases from J, the junction kept 10 bases outside the gene matches. Germline V CDR1 and CDR2: ENHRY, SYGVKD. CDR3 length equals 17 residues. CDR3: CAISEYDIRGPGNTIYF. As DNA, the CDR3 is TGTGCCATCAGTGAGTACGATATAAGGGGGCCAGGAAACACCATATATTTT.